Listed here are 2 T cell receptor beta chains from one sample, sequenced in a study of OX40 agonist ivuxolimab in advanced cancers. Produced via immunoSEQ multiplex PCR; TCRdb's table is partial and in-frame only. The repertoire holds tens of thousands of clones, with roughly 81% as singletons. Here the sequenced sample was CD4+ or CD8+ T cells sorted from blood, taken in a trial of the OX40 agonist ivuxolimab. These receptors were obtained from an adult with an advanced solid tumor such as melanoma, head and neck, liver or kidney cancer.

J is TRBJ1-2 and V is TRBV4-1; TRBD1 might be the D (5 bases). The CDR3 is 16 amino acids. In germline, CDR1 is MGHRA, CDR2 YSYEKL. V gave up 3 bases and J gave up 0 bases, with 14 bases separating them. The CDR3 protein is CASSHTQGNPNYGYTF. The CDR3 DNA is TGCGCCAGCAGCCACACCCAGGGCAACCCTAACTATGGCTACACCTTC.

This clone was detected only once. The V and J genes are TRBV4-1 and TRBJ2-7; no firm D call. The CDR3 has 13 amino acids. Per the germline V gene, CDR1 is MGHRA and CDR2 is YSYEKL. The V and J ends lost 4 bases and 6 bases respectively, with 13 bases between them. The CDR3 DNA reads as TGCGCCAGCAGCCCCCCTTTAGCTCCCGAGCAGTACTTC. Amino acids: CASSPPLAPEQYF.